This entry lists 19 T cell receptor beta chains sequenced from one sample in a study of blood T cell repertoires in COVID-19. Method: immunoSEQ multiplex PCR; TCRdb's copy keeps in-frame clones and lacks some. The sample includes some 210,000 clones, 80% to 90% of them seen just once. The sequencing input was PBMCs or T cells enriched from blood (not recorded which). Receptors were obtained from a man aged 18-30 years with acute COVID-19.

The gene calls are TRBV4-1 and TRBJ1-6; the D is unclear. The germline CDR1 and CDR2 sequences are MGHRA and YSYEKL. V lost 0 bases, J lost 8 bases, and 14 bases lay in between. The CDR3 length is 16 residues. Here the CDR3 reads CASSQDSPGGYSPLHF. CDR3 DNA sequence: TGCGCCAGCAGCCAAGATAGTCCGGGAGGATATTCACCCCTCCACTTT.

V is TRBV29-1 and J is TRBJ2-7, with 11 positions matching TRBD2. The CDR3 spans 14 residues. The J segment lost 4 bases and the V segment lost 6 bases, leaving 8 bases of the junction unmatched. Germline CDR1 SQVTM, CDR2 ANQGSEA. CDR3: CSVATSGRYYEQYF. In nucleotides, the CDR3 is TGCAGCGTGGCAACTAGCGGGAGATATTACGAGCAGTACTTC.

V and J are TRBV29-1 and TRBJ2-5; 12 bases match TRBD2. Germline V lookup: CDR1 SQVTM, CDR2 ANQGSEA. The CDR3 totals 14 residues. The V and J ends lost 5 bases and 1 base, in that order; junction bases with no gene match: 2. The CDR3 is CSVLAGGRQETQYF. The CDR3 DNA is TGCAGCGTTCTAGCGGGAGGGCGCCAAGAGACCCAGTACTTC. The whole variable domain, remainder taken from reference TRBV29-1 and TRBJ2-5, is SAVISQKPSRDICQRGTSLTIQCQVDSQVTMMFWYRQQPGQSLTLIATANQGSEATYESGFVIDKFPISRPNLTFSTLTVSNMSPEDSSIYLCSVLAGGRQETQYFGPGTRLLVL.

The chain combines TRBV7-3 with TRBJ2-1; tentatively, D is TRBD2 (5 bases). The CDR3 covers 10 residues. Trimming took off 10 bases at V and 9 bases at J, with 10 bases between the two ends. Per germline, CDR1 SGHTA and CDR2 FQGTGA. CDR3 loop: CATPGGEQFF. The DNA for the CDR3 is TGTGCCACCCCCGGAGGTGAGCAGTTCTTC.

The V and J genes are TRBV7-9 and TRBJ2-7, with 7 bases aligning to TRBD1. The J segment lost 4 bases and the V segment lost 2 bases, leaving 5 bases of the junction unmatched. This CDR3 has 14 amino acids. Germline V gene lookup returns CDR1 SEHNR and CDR2 FQNEAQ (reference sequence). Here the CDR3 DNA reads TGTGCCAGCAGCTTAAAGGGCAGGGGGTACGAGCAGTACTTC. It specifies CASSLKGRGYEQYF.

The rearrangement links TRBV7-3 to TRBJ2-1; tentatively, D is TRBD2 (6 bases). The ends were cut back, 5 bases at V and 10 bases at J, with 15 bases in the middle. Germline lookup yields CDR1 SGHTA and CDR2 FQGTGA. The CDR3 is 13 residues long. CDR3 in amino acids: CASSLGGMREQFF. The CDR3 DNA follows: TGTGCCAGCAGCCTTGGCGGGATGCGGGAGCAGTTCTTC.

V and J are TRBV28 and TRBJ2-7, with TRBD1 matching 8 bases. This CDR3 has 16 amino acids. Germline-derived CDR1 and CDR2 are MDHEN and SYDVKM. J gave up 7 bases and V 3 bases, and 14 bases lay outside the gene matches. CDR3 loop: CASSFVAGTGTWEQYF. DNA of the CDR3: TGTGCCAGCAGTTTTGTGGCCGGGACAGGTACATGGGAGCAGTACTTC. Complete variable domain (other parts from reference TRBV28 and TRBJ2-7): DVKVTQSSRYLVKRTGEKVFLECVQDMDHENMFWYRQDPGLGLRLIYFSYDVKMKEKGDIPEGYSVSREKKERFSLILESASTNQTSMYLCASSFVAGTGTWEQYFGPGTRLTVT.

This clone was picked up a small number of times. The genes are TRBV19 and TRBJ1-1, with D unclear. V lost 8 bases and J lost 3, with 19 bases in between. CDR3 length: 15 residues. Per the germline V gene, CDR1 is LNHDA and CDR2 is SQIVND (reference sequence). In nucleotides, the CDR3 is TGTGCCAGTGGACTCGGGCCCGGAGGCGACACTGAAGCTTTCTTT. Protein product: CASGLGPGGDTEAFF. Looking up the rest from reference TRBV19 and TRBJ1-1 gives the full variable domain: DGGITQSPKYLFRKEGQNVTLSCEQNLNHDAMYWYRQDPGQGLRLIYYSQIVNDFQKGDIAEGYSVSREKKESFPLTVTSAQKNPTAFYLCASGLGPGGDTEAFFGQGTRLTVV.

This clone was observed a few times. The chain has TRBV28 and TRBJ2-7, with TRBD1 identical over 7 bases. Germline-derived CDR1 and CDR2 are MDHEN and SYDVKM. Losses at the gene ends were 7 bases for V and 4 bases for J; bases not matched to a gene: 13. The CDR3 has 15 amino acids. As DNA, the CDR3 is TGTGCCAGCACCGATTCCCTGGGACAGAAGTACGAGCAGTACTTC. Translation gives CASTDSLGQKYEQYF.

The genes are TRBV30 and TRBJ2-5; 7 nucleotides line up with TRBD1. The trim removed 0 bases at V and 5 bases at J, leaving 6 bases unmatched. Germline-derived CDR1 and CDR2 are GTSNPN and SVGIG (reference sequence). The CDR3 length is 14 residues. The CDR3 region has the DNA TGTGCCTGGAGTGTCGATGACAGGGAGGAGACCCAGTACTTC. Its protein is CAWSVDDREETQYF.

The chain joins TRBV7-9 to TRBJ2-7, with TRBD2 identical over 13 bases. The CDR3 is made up of 16 amino acids. J lost 5 bases, V lost 2 bases, and 6 bases had no gene match. Germline V gene lookup returns CDR1 SEHNR and CDR2 FQNEAQ (reference sequence). The CDR3 region has the DNA TGTGCCAGCAGCTTACCTGGGACTAGCGGGACCCACGAGCAGTACTTC. This sequence encodes CASSLPGTSGTHEQYF.

V and J are TRBV29-1 and TRBJ1-1; no clear D gene. The CDR3 totals 13 residues. CDR1 and CDR2 (germline): SQVTM, ANQGSEA. Trimming took off 6 bases at V and 1 base at J, with 12 bases between the two ends. For the CDR3, the DNA is TGCAGCGTAAGAAGACTCTCGAACACTGAAGCTTTCTTT. Translating it yields CSVRRLSNTEAFF. Supplemented by reference TRBV29-1 and TRBJ1-1, the full variable domain reads SAVISQKPSRDICQRGTSLTIQCQVDSQVTMMFWYRQQPGQSLTLIATANQGSEATYESGFVIDKFPISRPNLTFSTLTVSNMSPEDSSIYLCSVRRLSNTEAFFGQGTRLTVV.

CDR3 in amino acids: CASSLWDRAYEQYF. In DNA, the CDR3 is TGTGCCAGCAGCCTATGGGACAGAGCCTACGAGCAGTACTTC. V gene TRBV14 combines with J gene TRBJ2-7; 7 nucleotides agree with TRBD1. Germline V gene lookup returns CDR1 SGHDN and CDR2 FVKESK. V lost 4 bases to trimming and J lost 2 bases; unmatched junction nucleotides: 5. The CDR3 has 14 amino acids.

The gene calls are TRBV7-9 and TRBJ2-3; D is perhaps TRBD2 (5 bases). CDR1 SEHNR and CDR2 FQNEAQ come from the germline V gene (reference sequence). The V end was cut by 2 bases, the J end by 3 bases, with 12 bases between. There are 15 residues in the CDR3. The CDR3 reads CASSLRGGGTDTQYF. The CDR3 DNA reads TGTGCCAGCAGCTTACGGGGTGGAGGTACAGATACGCAGTATTTT.

V and J are TRBV4-1 and TRBJ2-5, with 8 bases aligning to TRBD2. V trimming: 0 bases; J trimming: 3 bases; junction bases outside the gene matches: 9. Germline V CDR1 and CDR2: MGHRA, YSYEKL. The CDR3 is 17 residues long. The CDR3 is CASSQDFLGLEEETQYF. The CDR3 nucleotides read TGCGCCAGCAGCCAAGATTTCTTGGGACTAGAGGAAGAGACCCAGTACTTC.

This chain connects TRBV6-5 to TRBJ1-6; D is perhaps TRBD1 (6 bases). Trimming took off 6 bases at V and 10 bases at J, with 13 bases between the two ends. Germline lookup yields CDR1 MNHEY and CDR2 SVGAGI. The CDR3 is made up of 13 amino acids. The CDR3 protein is CASSYGGGSPLHF. CDR3 DNA sequence: TGTGCCAGCAGCTATGGGGGGGGCTCACCCCTCCACTTT.

CDR3 sequence (DNA): TGCAGCCATACGACAGGGTCCGAGCAGTACTTC. This codes for CSHTTGSEQYF. The rearrangement uses TRBV29-1 and TRBJ2-7, with TRBD1 identical over 7 bases. CDR3 length: 11 amino acids. Germline V gives CDR1 SQVTM, CDR2 ANQGSEA. The J segment lost 6 bases and the V segment lost 8 bases, leaving 7 bases of the junction unmatched.

This chain uses TRBV12-3 or TRBV12-4 with TRBJ1-3; D not certain. This CDR3 has 13 amino acids. Trimming shortened V by 6 bases and J by 0 bases, and 6 bases separated the two germline ends. The CDR3 sequence: CASRLSSGNTIYF. CDR3 nucleotide sequence: TGTGCCAGCAGGCTTAGCTCTGGAAACACCATATATTTT.

V and J are TRBV9 and TRBJ1-1, with D hard to call. The CDR3 loop spans 15 amino acids. Trimming pared 0 bases from V and 4 bases from J, leaving 13 bases between. Germline CDR1 is SGDLS and CDR2 is YYNGEE. The CDR3 here is CASSVEGGLATEAFF. CDR3 DNA: TGTGCCAGCAGCGTAGAGGGAGGGTTGGCCACTGAAGCTTTCTTT.